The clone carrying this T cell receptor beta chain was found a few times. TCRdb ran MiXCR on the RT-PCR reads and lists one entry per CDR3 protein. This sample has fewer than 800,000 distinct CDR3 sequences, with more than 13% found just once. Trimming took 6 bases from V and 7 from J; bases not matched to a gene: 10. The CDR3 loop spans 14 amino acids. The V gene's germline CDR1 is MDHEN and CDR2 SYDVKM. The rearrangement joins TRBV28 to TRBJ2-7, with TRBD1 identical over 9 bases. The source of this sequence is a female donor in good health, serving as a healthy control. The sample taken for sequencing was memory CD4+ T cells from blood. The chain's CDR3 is CASSLEQGAREQYF. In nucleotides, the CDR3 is TGTGCCAGCAGCCTCGAACAGGGGGCGCGTGAGCAGTACTTC.